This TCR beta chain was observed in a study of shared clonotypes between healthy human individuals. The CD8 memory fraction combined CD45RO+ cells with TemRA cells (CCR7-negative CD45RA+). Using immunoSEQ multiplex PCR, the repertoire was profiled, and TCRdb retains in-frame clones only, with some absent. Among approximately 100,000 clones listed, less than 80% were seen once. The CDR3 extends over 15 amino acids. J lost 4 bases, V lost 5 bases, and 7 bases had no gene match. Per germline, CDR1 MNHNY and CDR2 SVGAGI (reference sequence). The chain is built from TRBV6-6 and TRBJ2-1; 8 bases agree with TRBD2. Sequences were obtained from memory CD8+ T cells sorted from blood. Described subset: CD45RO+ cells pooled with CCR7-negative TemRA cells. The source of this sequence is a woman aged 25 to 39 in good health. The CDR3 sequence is CASSGSLADYNEQFF. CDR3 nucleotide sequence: TGTGCCAGCAGTGGCTCACTAGCGGATTACAATGAGCAGTTCTTC.